Below, 25 T cell receptor beta chains from the same sample are listed, as sequenced in a study of cytomegalovirus exposure and HLA in healthy donors. Profiled with immunoSEQ multiplex PCR; TCRdb holds only in-frame clones, not every one. This table holds some 90,000 clones, roughly 96% found once. Sequencing was done on a sample of PBMCs. These receptors were obtained from a man younger than 35 in good health and CMV-seronegative.

The genes are TRBV2 and TRBJ1-1, with D hard to call. Trimming shortened V by 1 base and J by 5 bases, and 8 bases separated the two germline ends. The CDR3 sequence is 13 residues long. Germline CDR1 reads SNHLY; CDR2 reads FYNNEI. The CDR3 reads CASSEVSGTEAFF. The CDR3 coding sequence is TGTGCCAGCAGTGAAGTGTCCGGTACTGAAGCTTTCTTT.

This clone was found once. The chain is built from TRBV9 and TRBJ2-4; D not certain. V was trimmed by 4 bases and J by 4 bases, leaving 9 bases between them. Germline loops: CDR1 SGDLS, CDR2 YYNGEE. This CDR3 contains 13 residues. CDR3 DNA: TGTGCCAGCAGCCCTTCCGAGAAAAACATTCAGTACTTC. Translating gives CASSPSEKNIQYF.

The rearrangement joins TRBV11-2 to TRBJ2-7; 7 bases are shared with TRBD2. This CDR3 is built from 13 residues. The V gene's germline CDR1 is SGHAT and CDR2 FQNNGV. V gave up 3 bases and J gave up 6 bases; unmatched junction bases: 5. The CDR3: CASSFGTTSEQYV. DNA of the CDR3: TGTGCCAGCAGCTTTGGGACTACTAGCGAGCAGTACGTC.

The gene calls are TRBV19 and TRBJ2-3; the match to TRBD2 covers 12 bases. This CDR3 is 18 amino acids long. Trimming removed 4 bases from V and 0 bases from J; junction bases left unmatched: 8. CDR1 LNHDA and CDR2 SQIVND come from the germline V gene (reference sequence). The CDR3: CASSKARTSGASTDTQYF. The CDR3 nucleotides read TGTGCCAGTAGTAAGGCCAGGACTAGCGGGGCAAGCACAGATACGCAGTATTTT.

V is TRBV5-1 and J is TRBJ1-3; tentative D call: TRBD1 (5 bases). The germline gives CDR1 SGHRS, CDR2 YFSETQ. The CDR3 is 15 amino acids. Between the trimmed V and J ends, which lost 4 bases and 2 bases, there was a span of 13 bases. CDR3 nucleotides: TGCGCCAGCAGCCTAGCGACAGCTACTGGAAACACCATATATTTT. Translation: CASSLATATGNTIYF. Complete variable domain (other parts from reference TRBV5-1 and TRBJ1-3): KAGVTQTPRYLIKTRGQQVTLSCSPISGHRSVSWYQQTPGQGLQFLFEYFSETQRNKGNFPGRFSGRQFSNSRSEMNVSTLELGDSALYLCASSLATATGNTIYFGEGSWLTVV.

The rearrangement joins TRBV14 to TRBJ2-5; D perhaps matches TRBD2 (6 bases). Germline V gene data show CDR1 as SGHDN and CDR2 as FVKESK. V lost 0 bases and J 5 bases, leaving 13 bases between the germline ends. The CDR3 totals 15 residues. CDR3 nucleotide sequence: TGTGCCAGCAGCCAAGATGTAGGGGCGGGGGAGACCCAGTACTTC. Protein product: CASSQDVGAGETQYF.

The genes are TRBV27 and TRBJ2-7, with D possibly TRBD2 on 5 matching bases. CDR1 is MNHEY, CDR2 SMNVEV, per germline (reference sequence). The CDR3 has 13 amino acids. Trimming stripped 5 bases from V and 4 bases from J, with 12 bases between. CDR3 DNA: TGTGCCAGCAGTCCCGCGGACTCTTACGAGCAGTACGTC. It encodes CASSPADSYEQYV.

The chain has TRBV11-3 and TRBJ2-2; 8 nucleotides align to TRBD1. This CDR3 comprises 15 residues. V dropped 5 bases and J dropped 4; count of bases not matched to a gene: 6. Looked up from germline, CDR1 is SGHNT and CDR2 is YENEEA. DNA for the CDR3: TGTGCCAGCAGCACCGGACAGGGAGGCACCGGGGAGCTGTTTTTT. It translates to CASSTGQGGTGELFF. Full variable domain (remainder filled in from reference TRBV11-3 and TRBJ2-2): EAGVVQSPRYKIIEKKQPVAFWCNPISGHNTLYWYLQNLGQGPELLIRYENEEAVDDSQLPKDRFSAERLKGVDSTLKIQPAELGDSAVYLCASSTGQGGTGELFFGEGSRLTVL.

The CDR3 loop reads CASSVAGGSPISYNEQFF. CDR3 DNA: TGTGCCAGCAGCGTAGCGGGCGGGAGTCCTATCTCCTACAATGAGCAGTTCTTC. The rearrangement links TRBV9 to TRBJ2-1, with 7 bases identical to TRBD2. This CDR3 is 18 amino acids long. CDR1 is SGDLS, CDR2 YYNGEE, per germline. The trim removed 0 bases at V and 0 bases at J, leaving 9 bases unmatched. Looking up the rest from reference TRBV9 and TRBJ2-1 gives the full variable domain: DSGVTQTPKHLITATGQRVTLRCSPRSGDLSVYWYQQSLDQGLQFLIQYYNGEERAKGNILERFSAQQFPDLHSELNLSSLELGDSALYFCASSVAGGSPISYNEQFFGPGTRLTVL.

The rearrangement uses TRBV27 and TRBJ2-1; D is unclear. V lost 8 bases and J 1 base, leaving 6 bases between the germline ends. There are 12 residues in the CDR3. Germline V gene data show CDR1 as MNHEY and CDR2 as SMNVEV (reference sequence). CDR3 residues: CASAGSYNEQFF. The CDR3 DNA follows: TGTGCCAGCGCCGGTTCCTACAATGAGCAGTTCTTC.

The chain employs TRBV19 and TRBJ1-4, with D perhaps TRBD1 (6 bases). The germline gives CDR1 LNHDA, CDR2 SQIVND (reference sequence). V dropped 6 bases and J dropped 7 bases, with 6 bases sitting between them. The CDR3 covers 11 residues. CDR3 in DNA: TGTGCCAGTAGACAGGGTGAAAAACTGTTTTTT. Protein product: CASRQGEKLFF.

The chain carries TRBV19 and TRBJ2-5, with D possibly being TRBD2 (6 bases). Per germline, CDR1 LNHDA and CDR2 SQIVND (reference sequence). With 3 bases removed from V and 1 base from J, the gap between germline ends came to 9 bases. CDR3 length: 14 residues. For the CDR3, the DNA is TGTGCCAGTAGTATTAGCGGCCTCCAAGAGACCCAGTACTTC. As protein: CASSISGLQETQYF. The full variable domain, its missing parts supplied by reference TRBV19 and TRBJ2-5, is DGGITQSPKYLFRKEGQNVTLSCEQNLNHDAMYWYRQDPGQGLRLIYYSQIVNDFQKGDIAEGYSVSREKKESFPLTVTSAQKNPTAFYLCASSISGLQETQYFGPGTRLLVL.

The V call is TRBV14, the J call TRBJ2-1; perhaps TRBD2 as D (5 bases). Germline V gene lookup returns CDR1 SGHDN and CDR2 FVKESK. V lost 4 bases and J lost 1, with 14 bases in between. This CDR3 has 16 amino acids. CDR3 sequence (DNA): TGTGCCAGCAGCCGCTTCGGGGAGCGGTCCTACAATGAGCAGTTCTTC. It encodes CASSRFGERSYNEQFF.

The chain joins TRBV5-6 to TRBJ1-3; D remains unclear. Germline V CDR1 and CDR2: SGHDT, YYEEEE. V was cut by 1 base and J by 2 bases, with 7 bases left in between. This CDR3 has 14 residues. The CDR3 here is CASSLYETGNTIYF. CDR3 DNA: TGTGCCAGCAGCTTGTATGAGACTGGAAACACCATATATTTT.

The chain carries TRBV18 and TRBJ1-5; TRBD1 matches 7 bases. Trimming removed 3 bases from V and 2 bases from J; junction bases left unmatched: 4. This CDR3 has 15 residues. Germline CDR1 and CDR2: KGHSH and LQKENI. The CDR3 loop reads CASSPYGQGNQPQHF. The CDR3 bases are TGTGCCAGCTCACCTTACGGACAGGGCAATCAGCCCCAGCATTTT.

The chain employs TRBV5-4 and TRBJ2-1; 8 bases line up with TRBD2. There are 18 residues in the CDR3. Germline V CDR1 and CDR2: SGHNT, YYREEE (reference sequence). The V gene end was trimmed by 2 bases and the J gene end by 11 bases; junction bases not matched to a gene: 21. Here the CDR3 reads CASSFMAGGLAGSSKQFF. CDR3 bases: TGTGCCAGCAGCTTTATGGCTGGCGGGCTAGCGGGCTCCAGTAAGCAGTTCTTC.

The chain couples TRBV5-5 to TRBJ1-2, with a possible D match to TRBD1 (5 bases). From germline, CDR1 is SGHKS and CDR2 YYEKEE (reference sequence). The CDR3 spans 12 residues. V lost 0 bases and J 7 bases, leaving 7 bases between the germline ends. The CDR3 reads CASSLDQGGYTF. The CDR3 DNA reads as TGTGCCAGCAGCTTGGATCAGGGTGGCTACACCTTC.

The chain couples TRBV7-2 to TRBJ2-1, with D perhaps matching TRBD2 (5 bases). This CDR3 contains 14 residues. Germline-derived CDR1 and CDR2 are SGHTA and FQGNSA. V dropped 3 bases and J dropped 5 bases, with 11 bases sitting between them. In nucleotides, the CDR3 is TGTGCCAGCAGCTTTGTCCGGGGTCACAATGAGCAGTTCTTC. As protein: CASSFVRGHNEQFF.

This chain uses TRBV7-9 with TRBJ2-7, with TRBD1 identical over 7 bases. The V gene end was trimmed by 5 bases and the J gene end by 6 bases; junction bases not matched to a gene: 7. Germline V lookup: CDR1 SEHNR, CDR2 FQNEAQ (reference sequence). The CDR3 totals 13 residues. CDR3 DNA sequence: TGTGCCAGCAGCACTCGGACAGGAGGCGAGCAGTACTTC. Protein sequence: CASSTRTGGEQYF.

V and J are TRBV27 and TRBJ2-7; the D gene is possibly TRBD1 (6 bases). The CDR3 consists of 16 residues. Trimming cost V 3 bases and J 2 bases, with 17 bases left between them. Germline loops: CDR1 MNHEY, CDR2 SMNVEV (reference sequence). Written as DNA, the CDR3 is TGTGCCAGCAGTTTTACTGGCCAGGGGTATGCCTACGAGCAGTACTTC. Translation gives CASSFTGQGYAYEQYF.

This clone has a single count. The chain has TRBV6-5 and TRBJ1-2; 8 bases agree with TRBD1. V dropped 5 bases and J dropped 8; count of bases not matched to a gene: 7. This CDR3 has 13 amino acids. Germline V gene lookup returns CDR1 MNHEY and CDR2 SVGAGI. The DNA of the CDR3 is TGTGCCAGCAGTACGCAGGGGGCTCGCGGCTACACCTTC. It specifies CASSTQGARGYTF.

V and J are TRBV30 and TRBJ2-1; the D gene is possibly TRBD2 (6 bases). Germline loops: CDR1 GTSNPN, CDR2 SVGIG (reference sequence). This CDR3 comprises 16 residues. With 4 bases removed from V and 0 bases from J, the gap between germline ends came to 16 bases. The CDR3 sequence: CAWTWRGGSSYNEQFF. CDR3 nucleotide sequence: TGTGCCTGGACCTGGAGGGGCGGTAGCTCCTACAATGAGCAGTTCTTC.

The genes are TRBV6-1 and TRBJ1-5; tentatively, D is TRBD1 (6 bases). There are 14 residues in the CDR3. V was trimmed by 4 bases and J by 7 bases, leaving 14 bases between them. Germline values: CDR1 MNHNS, CDR2 SASEGT. The chain's CDR3 is CASSVRSDRQPQHF. The CDR3 DNA follows: TGTGCCAGCAGTGTCCGATCGGACAGACAGCCCCAGCATTTT.

This clone is a singleton in its sample. The gene calls are TRBV11-1 and TRBJ2-1; D gene ambiguous. CDR1 SGHAT and CDR2 FQDESV come from the germline V gene (reference sequence). This CDR3 region has 13 residues. The V gene lost 2 bases and the J gene lost 6 bases, with 8 bases spanning the gap. The CDR3 bases are TGTGCCAGCAGCTTACAGGTCTTCAATGAGCAGTTCTTC. It is translated as CASSLQVFNEQFF. Full variable domain (rest looked up from reference TRBV11-1 and TRBJ2-1): EAEVAQSPRYKITEKSQAVAFWCDPISGHATLYWYRQILGQGPELLVQFQDESVVDDSQLPKDRFSAERLKGVDSTLKIQPAELGDSAMYLCASSLQVFNEQFFGPGTRLTVL.

This clone was observed once. The chain combines TRBV6-4 with TRBJ2-7; maybe TRBD1 (5 bases). CDR3 length equals 12 residues. Deletions cut 6 bases from V and 3 bases from J, with 9 bases between. Germline CDR1 reads MRHNA; CDR2 reads SNTAGT. In DNA, the CDR3 is TGTGCCAGCAGATCGACAGTCTACGAGCAGTACGTC. Amino acids: CASRSTVYEQYV.